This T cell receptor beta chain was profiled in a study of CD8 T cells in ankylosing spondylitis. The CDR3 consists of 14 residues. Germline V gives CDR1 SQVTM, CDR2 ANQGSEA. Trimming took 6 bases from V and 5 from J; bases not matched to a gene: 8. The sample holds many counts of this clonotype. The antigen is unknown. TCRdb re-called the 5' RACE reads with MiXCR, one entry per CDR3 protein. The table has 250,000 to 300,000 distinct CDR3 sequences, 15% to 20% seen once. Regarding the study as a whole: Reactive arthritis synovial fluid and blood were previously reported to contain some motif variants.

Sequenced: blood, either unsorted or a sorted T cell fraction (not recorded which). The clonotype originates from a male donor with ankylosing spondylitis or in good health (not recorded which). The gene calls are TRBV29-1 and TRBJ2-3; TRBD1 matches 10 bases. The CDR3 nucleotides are TGCAGCGTGGTGGGGACAGGGGCTGGAGATACGCAGTATTTT. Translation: CSVVGTGAGDTQYF.